Sequencing of this T cell receptor beta chain was carried out in a study of shared clonotypes between healthy human individuals. At the level of the study: The cohort had a couple of women and a few men, ages 18 to 49.

General study results and limits: As a rule, naive subsets had a larger estimated richness than memory subsets.

Comments on this clone: Its antigen remains unknown.

TCRdb keeps only in-frame clones here, not all; method: immunoSEQ multiplex PCR. The table has more than 2 million clones, less than 95% seen once. CD8 cells regarded as naive lacked CD45RO, were positively chosen for CCR7, and omitted terminally differentiated effector memory CD45RA+ cells. CDR3 length: 17 amino acids. Per the germline V gene, CDR1 is SGHNT and CDR2 is YYREEE (reference sequence). Trimming removed 7 bases from V and 7 bases from J; junction bases left unmatched: 17. The rearrangement links TRBV5-4 to TRBJ2-1; 10 bases line up with TRBD2. This clonotype was obtained from a man in his late teens or twenties in good health. Sequenced material: naive CD8+ T cells sorted from blood. In DNA, the CDR3 is TGTGCCAGCGAGCGTGGTGGGCTGGGACTAGCGCCTAATGAGCAGTTCTTC. Translation: CASERGGLGLAPNEQFF.